This T cell receptor (beta chain) was sequenced in a study of human T cells and chemical hapten exposure. Study-level results: Expanded TCRs clustered into significantly more large CDR3 similarity groups than controls, the analysis revealed.

About this clonotype: Antigen specificity is unknown.

TCRdb re-analysed the RACE reads in MiXCR, keeping a single row per CDR3 protein. The sample contains under 200,000 distinct CDR3 sequences, under 35% of which appear only once. Time point given: pre-sensitization, week 0. Treatment given: therapeutic diphenylcyclopropenone sensitization with weekly scalp DPC. This CDR3 has 14 residues. Germline values: CDR1 SGHDT, CDR2 YYEEEE. V lost 4 bases, J lost 8 bases, and 8 bases stayed unmatched. This chain uses TRBV5-6 with TRBJ2-1; 8 nucleotides align to TRBD2. The specimen was whole blood, collected in connection with sensitization to the hapten diphenylcyclopropenone (DPC). This sequence originates from a woman aged 25 to 39 with alopecia areata. Some clones in this sample may be carry-over from other donors' samples. CDR3 DNA sequence: TGTGCCAGCAGCCTTCCGGGACTAGATTATGAGCAGTTCTTC. It yields the protein CASSLPGLDYEQFF.